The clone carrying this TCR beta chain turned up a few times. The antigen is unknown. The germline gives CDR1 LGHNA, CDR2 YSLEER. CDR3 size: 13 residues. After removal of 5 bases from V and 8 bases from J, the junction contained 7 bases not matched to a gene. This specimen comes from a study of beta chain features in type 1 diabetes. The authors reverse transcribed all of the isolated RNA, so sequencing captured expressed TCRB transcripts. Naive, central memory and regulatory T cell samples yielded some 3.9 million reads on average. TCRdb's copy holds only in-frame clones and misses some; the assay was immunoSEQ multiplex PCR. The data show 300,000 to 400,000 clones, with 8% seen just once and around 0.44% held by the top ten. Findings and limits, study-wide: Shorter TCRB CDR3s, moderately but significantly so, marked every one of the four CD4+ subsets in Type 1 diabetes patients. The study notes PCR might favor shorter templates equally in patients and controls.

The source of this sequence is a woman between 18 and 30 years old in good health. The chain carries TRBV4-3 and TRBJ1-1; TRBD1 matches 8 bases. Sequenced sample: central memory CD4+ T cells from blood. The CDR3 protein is CASSLGGQGEAFF. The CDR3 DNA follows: TGCGCCAGCAGCTTGGGTGGACAGGGAGAAGCTTTCTTT.